Listed here are 30 T cell receptor beta chains from one sample, sequenced in a study of shared clonotypes between healthy human individuals. Measured with immunoSEQ multiplex PCR; TCRdb has only the in-frame clones, and not every one. The table shows fewer than 1.4 million clones, with more than 75% occurring only once. Sequencing was performed on memory CD4+ T cells from PBMCs. The subset is: CD45RA-negative fraction. All receptors come from a man younger than 35 in good health. Some clones in this sample may be carry-over from other donors' samples.

This clone was found once. This chain uses TRBV11-2 with TRBJ2-6; D gene uncertain. This CDR3 comprises 17 residues. Germline loops: CDR1 SGHAT, CDR2 FQNNGV. V lost 2 bases to trimming and J lost 2 bases, with 13 bases between them. The CDR3 bases are TGTGCCAGCAGCTTATTGTCGGGTGAACCTGGGGCCAACGTCCTGACTTTC. It is translated as CASSLLSGEPGANVLTF.

The V gene is TRBV7-9, the J gene TRBJ2-7; 7 nucleotides agree with TRBD1. Germline CDR1 is SEHNR and CDR2 is FQNEAQ (reference sequence). This CDR3 has 15 amino acids. The V gene end was trimmed by 1 base and the J gene end by 2 bases; junction bases not matched to a gene: 5. The CDR3 protein is CASSLGQGVTYEQYF. The CDR3 DNA reads TGTGCCAGCAGCTTAGGACAGGGAGTAACCTACGAGCAGTACTTC. Based on the CDR3 plus reference TRBV7-9 and TRBJ2-7, the full variable domain is DTGVSQNPRHKITKRGQNVTFRCDPISEHNRLYWYRQTLGQGPEFLTYFQNEAQLEKSRLLSDRFSAERPKGSFSTLEIQRTEQGDSAMYLCASSLGQGVTYEQYFGPGTRLTVT.

J is TRBJ2-7 and V is TRBV18; D not certain. V lost 4 bases, J lost 3 bases, and 13 bases lay in between. The length of the CDR3 is 14 residues. Germline loops: CDR1 KGHSH, CDR2 LQKENI. The CDR3 spells CASSLRQRSYEQYF. The CDR3 DNA is TGTGCCAGCTCACTTCGACAAAGAAGCTACGAGCAGTACTTC.

The rearrangement links TRBV29-1 to TRBJ2-1; TRBD1 matches at 10 bases. V lost 6 bases to trimming and J lost 4 bases; unmatched junction nucleotides: 6. CDR3 size: 14 residues. Germline values: CDR1 SQVTM, CDR2 ANQGSEA. The CDR3 nucleotides are TGCAGCGTGAACCGGGACAGGGGATACAATGAGCAGTTCTTC. Protein: CSVNRDRGYNEQFF.

The chain recombines TRBV7-9 with TRBJ1-2, with D possibly being TRBD1 (5 bases). Trimming pared 0 bases from V and 4 bases from J, leaving 12 bases between. Per the germline V gene, CDR1 is SEHNR and CDR2 is FQNEAQ (reference sequence). The length of the CDR3 is 15 residues. CDR3 residues: CASSLALRDGYGYTF. CDR3 sequence (DNA): TGTGCCAGCAGCTTAGCGCTAAGGGACGGCTATGGCTACACCTTC.

The chain links TRBV6-6 to TRBJ1-6, with D unclear. The CDR3 runs to 11 residues. V was trimmed by 6 bases and J by 7 bases, leaving 4 bases between them. Germline assignment: CDR1 MNHNY and CDR2 SVGAGI (reference sequence). The CDR3 is CASSSNSPLHF. The CDR3 DNA sequence: TGTGCCAGCAGCTCCAATTCACCCCTCCACTTT.

The chain is built from TRBV2 and TRBJ2-1; weak D call: TRBD2 (5 bases). Trimming pared 6 bases from V and 2 bases from J, leaving 11 bases between. The CDR3 is made up of 14 amino acids. Per the germline V gene, CDR1 is SNHLY and CDR2 is FYNNEI. This CDR3 reads CASSWAGAYNEQFF. CDR3 in DNA: TGTGCCAGCAGCTGGGCCGGGGCCTACAATGAGCAGTTCTTC.

The rearrangement joins TRBV30 to TRBJ1-4; D is ambiguous. Trimming took off 0 bases at V and 6 bases at J, with 2 bases between the two ends. The CDR3 spans 11 residues. Germline CDR1 reads GTSNPN; CDR2 reads SVGIG (reference sequence). CDR3 region: CAWSVDEKLFF. The CDR3 nucleotides are TGTGCCTGGAGTGTTGATGAAAAACTGTTTTTT.

The chain links TRBV25-1 to TRBJ2-2; 8 bases align to TRBD1. Germline CDR1 MGHDK, CDR2 SYGVNS. CDR3 length: 16 residues. V shed 3 bases and J 2 bases; nucleotides not matched to a gene: 5. This chain's CDR3 is CASSDSGGRNTGELFF. As DNA, the CDR3 is TGTGCCAGCAGTGATTCAGGGGGCCGCAACACCGGGGAGCTGTTTTTT.

The chain has TRBV7-2 and TRBJ2-5; 7 bases match TRBD1. J gave up 5 bases and V 5 bases, and 17 bases lay outside the gene matches. Per germline, CDR1 SGHTA and CDR2 FQGNSA. The CDR3 extends over 17 amino acids. The CDR3 sequence: CASSLRTGPQMGETQYF. DNA of the CDR3: TGTGCCAGCAGCCTCAGGACAGGACCACAAATGGGGGAGACCCAGTACTTC.

Written as DNA, the CDR3 is TGTGCCAGCAGCTTAACCCGACGGAGATTAAGCTCCTACGAGCAGTACTTC. Protein: CASSLTRRRLSSYEQYF. V and J are TRBV11-3 and TRBJ2-7; D unclear. Germline CDR1 SGHNT, CDR2 YENEEA. There are 17 residues in the CDR3. Trimming pared 2 bases from V and 0 bases from J, leaving 17 bases between.

The rearrangement joins TRBV7-2 to TRBJ2-7; TRBD2 matches at 9 bases. The ends lost 8 bases at V and 6 bases at J; junction bases unmatched: 8. Per the germline V gene, CDR1 is SGHTA and CDR2 is FQGNSA. This CDR3 spans 13 amino acids. The CDR3 sequence: CASGGRAISEQYF. The CDR3 DNA is TGTGCCAGCGGCGGGAGGGCCATCAGCGAGCAGTACTTC.

J is TRBJ2-1 and V is TRBV28, with D perhaps matching TRBD2 (7 bases). Germline CDR1 reads MDHEN; CDR2 reads SYDVKM. V was trimmed by 6 bases and J by 7 bases, leaving 19 bases between them. The CDR3 totals 15 residues. The CDR3 DNA follows: TGTGCCAGCAGCTTGGGGGGGCAAGGCGGTAATGAGCAGTTCTTC. The encoded protein is CASSLGGQGGNEQFF.

V gene TRBV5-1 combines with J gene TRBJ2-7; D could derive from TRBD1 or TRBD2 (5 bases each). The length of the CDR3 is 15 residues. The germline V gene has CDR1 SGHRS and CDR2 YFSETQ. V lost 2 bases and J lost 4, with 16 bases in between. The CDR3 DNA reads TGCGCCAGCAGCTTCGGTGGGACGGAAGTTTACGAGCAGTACTTC. Amino acid sequence: CASSFGGTEVYEQYF.

In DNA, the CDR3 is TGTGCCAGCAGTGAAGATACCGTACGCTACGAGCAGTACTTC. Protein sequence: CASSEDTVRYEQYF. This sequence joins TRBV6-1 and TRBJ2-7; D is ambiguous. Germline loops: CDR1 MNHNS, CDR2 SASEGT. Trimming removed 1 base from V and 3 bases from J, with 10 bases in between. CDR3 length: 14 amino acids.

The chain uses TRBV15 and TRBJ1-1; D not resolved. Germline CDR1 reads LNHNV; CDR2 reads YYDKDF (reference sequence). The CDR3 has 13 amino acids. V was clipped by 8 bases and J by 0 bases, with 10 bases between them. CDR3 in amino acids: CATAGDMNTEAFF. The CDR3 DNA follows: TGTGCCACCGCAGGCGACATGAACACTGAAGCTTTCTTT.

This clone was found a few times. The rearrangement links TRBV30 to TRBJ1-5, with D perhaps TRBD1 (6 bases). V was cut by 4 bases and J by 3 bases, with 10 bases left in between. CDR1 is GTSNPN, CDR2 SVGIG, per germline (reference sequence). There are 13 residues in the CDR3. DNA of the CDR3: TGTGCCTGGACCCGGGACAACAATCAGCCCCAGCATTTT. Translation gives CAWTRDNNQPQHF.

V usage is TRBV18 and J usage is TRBJ2-7; 10 bases agree with TRBD2. The CDR3 length is 16 residues. Germline lookup yields CDR1 KGHSH and CDR2 LQKENI. J was trimmed by 4 bases and V by 3 bases; bases with no gene match: 9. CDR3 in DNA: TGTGCCAGCTCACCTCTTGAAACTAGCGGGATTTACGAGCAGTACTTC. Translation gives CASSPLETSGIYEQYF.

The gene calls are TRBV7-3 and TRBJ2-7; the D gene could be TRBD1 or TRBD2 (6 bases each). Trimming removed 8 bases from V and 7 bases from J, with 24 bases in between. In germline, CDR1 is SGHTA, CDR2 FQGTGA. The CDR3 extends over 15 amino acids. This chain's CDR3 is CASASSGTREVEQYF. CDR3 in DNA: TGTGCCAGCGCATCATCCGGGACAAGGGAGGTGGAGCAGTACTTC. Filled out from reference TRBV7-3 and TRBJ2-7, the complete variable domain reads GAGVSQTPSNKVTEKGKYVELRCDPISGHTALYWYRQSLGQGPEFLIYFQGTGAADDSGLPNDRFFAVRPEGSVSTLKIQRTERGDSAVYLCASASSGTREVEQYFGPGTRLTVT.

This chain joins TRBV28 and TRBJ1-5, with 7 bases matching TRBD1. This CDR3 contains 15 residues. V lost 7 bases and J lost 3; bases outside the gene matches: 9. Germline V CDR1 and CDR2: MDHEN, SYDVKM. CDR3 sequence: CASTDGQVANQPQHF. CDR3 coding DNA: TGTGCCAGCACCGACGGACAGGTCGCCAATCAGCCCCAGCATTTT.

The chain uses TRBV19 and TRBJ2-2; D remains unclear. There are 15 residues in the CDR3. Germline V gives CDR1 LNHDA, CDR2 SQIVND (reference sequence). With 3 bases removed from V and 0 bases from J, the gap between germline ends came to 8 bases. In DNA form, the CDR3 reads TGTGCCAGTAGTATTGGTCAGGCGAACACCGGGGAGCTGTTTTTT. Translating gives CASSIGQANTGELFF.

This chain joins TRBV29-1 and TRBJ2-2, with 9 bases matching TRBD1. Trimming at V came to 7 bases and at J to 1 base, leaving 4 bases not matched to a gene. Germline CDR1 SQVTM, CDR2 ANQGSEA. This CDR3 is 14 amino acids long. DNA for the CDR3: TGCAGCGCCCAGGGACAGGGGAACACCGGGGAGCTGTTTTTT. Its translation: CSAQGQGNTGELFF.

This rearrangement joins TRBV5-1 to TRBJ2-7; possible D gene TRBD1, 6 bases. The CDR3 is made up of 15 amino acids. Germline lookup yields CDR1 SGHRS and CDR2 YFSETQ. V lost 0 bases and J lost 6, with 16 bases in between. The CDR3 loop is CASSLEPQGFGEQYF. In DNA, the CDR3 is TGCGCCAGCAGCTTGGAGCCACAGGGATTCGGCGAGCAGTACTTC. The full variable domain, in which reference TRBV5-1 and TRBJ2-7 provide the parts outside the CDR3, is KAGVTQTPRYLIKTRGQQVTLSCSPISGHRSVSWYQQTPGQGLQFLFEYFSETQRNKGNFPGRFSGRQFSNSRSEMNVSTLELGDSALYLCASSLEPQGFGEQYFGPGTRLTVT.

J is TRBJ2-5 and V is TRBV5-4; 9 nucleotides align to TRBD1. V gave up 4 bases and J gave up 3 bases; unmatched junction bases: 1. Germline values: CDR1 SGHNT, CDR2 YYREEE (reference sequence). The CDR3 runs to 13 residues. CDR3 sequence (DNA): TGTGCCAGCAGCCGACAGGGGGAAGAGACCCAGTACTTC. It specifies CASSRQGEETQYF. The full variable domain, completed using reference TRBV5-4 and TRBJ2-5, is ETGVTQSPTHLIKTRGQQVTLRCSSQSGHNTVSWYQQALGQGPQFIFQYYREEENGRGNFPPRFSGLQFPNYSSELNVNALELDDSALYLCASSRQGEETQYFGPGTRLLVL.

J is TRBJ2-2 and V is TRBV18, with D hard to call. V was clipped by 1 base and J by 1 base, with 7 bases between them. Germline values: CDR1 KGHSH, CDR2 LQKENI. This CDR3 is 15 amino acids long. The CDR3 DNA reads as TGTGCCAGCTCACCACAAGCCCAGAACACCGGGGAGCTGTTTTTT. Translation: CASSPQAQNTGELFF.

The CDR3 coding sequence is TGTGCCAGCAGATCCCTCGGGGGTGGGCAGTACTTC. Its protein product is CASRSLGGGQYF. The chain uses TRBV6-1 and TRBJ2-7; possibly TRBD2 for D (6 bases). The CDR3 sequence is 12 residues long. Germline lookup yields CDR1 MNHNS and CDR2 SASEGT. V was clipped by 6 bases and J by 9 bases, with 15 bases between them.

This clone was observed a few times. The genes are TRBV29-1 and TRBJ2-5; D gene uncertain. Matching the DNA end better, TRBJ2-7 makes the J call doubtful. Germline lookup yields CDR1 SQVTM and CDR2 ANQGSEA. The CDR3 runs 11 residues. This CDR3 is CSARSTGEQYF. Written as DNA, the CDR3 is TGCAGCGCACGCTCGACTGGCGAGCAGTACTTC.

The rearrangement links TRBV9 to TRBJ2-1; TRBD2 agrees at 11 bases. Germline V CDR1 and CDR2: SGDLS, YYNGEE. This CDR3 region has 16 residues. Trimming removed 3 bases from V and 6 bases from J; junction bases left unmatched: 8. CDR3 region: CASSARRTSGSNEQFF. As DNA, the CDR3 is TGTGCCAGCAGCGCCCGGCGCACTAGCGGGAGCAATGAGCAGTTCTTC.

This clone was detected a few times. The J gene is TRBJ2-7, the V gene TRBV5-4; D is perhaps TRBD1 or TRBD2 (5 bases each). Germline-derived CDR1 and CDR2 are SGHNT and YYREEE (reference sequence). Trimming shortened V by 4 bases and J by 2 bases, and 10 bases separated the two germline ends. The CDR3 has 13 amino acids. CDR3 amino acids: CASSLRGPYEQYF. DNA for the CDR3: TGTGCCAGCAGCCTCCGGGGCCCCTACGAGCAGTACTTC.

The chain uses TRBV6-6 and TRBJ2-5; D perhaps matches TRBD1 (7 bases). This CDR3 comprises 16 residues. Looked up from germline, CDR1 is MNHNY and CDR2 is SVGAGI (reference sequence). The V end was cut by 5 bases, the J end by 1 base, with 17 bases between. CDR3 sequence reads: CASSGGDSYVQETQYF. CDR3 in DNA: TGTGCCAGCAGTGGCGGGGACAGTTACGTCCAAGAGACCCAGTACTTC.